These 28 T cell receptor beta chains were sequenced from one sample in a study of identifying expanded T cells in peripheral blood. Sequenced by immunoSEQ multiplex PCR; TCRdb stores in-frame clones only, minus some. The repertoire has around 94,000 clones, roughly 88% of them found once; the top ten carry around an eighth. The specimen sequenced was blood. The receptors stem from a person aged 18-70 years in good health.

This chain joins TRBV29-1 and TRBJ2-3, with TRBD1 matching over 11 bases. Germline V gene data show CDR1 as SQVTM and CDR2 as ANQGSEA. This CDR3 is built from 15 residues. Germline trimming cut 5 bases from V and 5 bases from J; bases unmatched to any gene: 9. This CDR3 is CSVNRGQGVGDTQYF. The CDR3 DNA reads as TGCAGCGTTAACCGGGGACAGGGGGTTGGAGATACGCAGTATTTT.

This CDR3 reads CASMRSPTNEKLFF. The DNA of the CDR3 is TGTGCCAGCATGAGATCTCCGACTAATGAAAAACTGTTTTTT. The chain is built from TRBV28 and TRBJ1-4; the D is unclear. Germline V gives CDR1 MDHEN, CDR2 SYDVKM. The CDR3 has 14 residues. V gave up 7 bases and J gave up 2 bases, with 11 bases separating them. Full variable domain (outside the CDR3, taken from reference TRBV28 and TRBJ1-4): DVKVTQSSRYLVKRTGEKVFLECVQDMDHENMFWYRQDPGLGLRLIYFSYDVKMKEKGDIPEGYSVSREKKERFSLILESASTNQTSMYLCASMRSPTNEKLFFGSGTQLSVL.

The chain carries TRBV5-4 and TRBJ1-1; 8 nucleotides agree with TRBD1. The germline gives CDR1 SGHNT, CDR2 YYREEE (reference sequence). V shed 2 bases, J shed 3 bases, and the junction held 6 bases outside the gene matches. CDR3 length: 15 amino acids. The CDR3 nucleotides read TGTGCCAGCAGCTTTAGCAGGGGGCTGGACACTGAAGCTTTCTTT. This encodes CASSFSRGLDTEAFF.

This chain uses TRBV7-9 with TRBJ1-1, with D maybe TRBD1 (5 bases). CDR3 length: 14 amino acids. The V and J ends lost 0 bases and 4 bases respectively, with 9 bases between them. Germline-derived CDR1 and CDR2 are SEHNR and FQNEAQ (reference sequence). The CDR3 is CASSLAGGFTEAFF. The CDR3 DNA reads as TGTGCCAGCAGCTTAGCTGGGGGGTTCACTGAAGCTTTCTTT.

The chain recombines TRBV30 with TRBJ1-2, with D uncertain. CDR3 size: 13 residues. Germline V gene data show CDR1 as GTSNPN and CDR2 as SVGIG (reference sequence). The V gene lost 5 bases and the J gene lost 1 base, with 11 bases spanning the gap. For the CDR3, the DNA is TGTGCCTGGGCTAACGGGAATAACTATGGCTACACCTTC. Amino acid sequence: CAWANGNNYGYTF.

The chain combines TRBV2 with TRBJ1-2; TRBD1 matches at 11 bases. CDR3 length equals 16 residues. From germline, CDR1 is SNHLY and CDR2 FYNNEI. V trimming: 0 bases; J trimming: 4 bases; junction bases outside the gene matches: 4. The CDR3 loop reads CASSEARTGGGYGYTF. The CDR3, as DNA: TGTGCCAGCAGTGAAGCGCGGACAGGGGGCGGCTATGGCTACACCTTC.

There are a few counts of this clone. The V call is TRBV28, the J call TRBJ1-3, with a weak D call TRBD1 (6 bases). The CDR3 is 14 residues long. CDR1 MDHEN and CDR2 SYDVKM come from the germline V gene. With 4 bases removed from V and 4 bases from J, the gap between germline ends came to 11 bases. The CDR3 nucleotides read TGTGCCAGCAGTTCCTTTCAGGGGGGAAACACCATATATTTT. Amino acid sequence: CASSSFQGGNTIYF.

This clone occurred many times. This chain connects TRBV10-2 to TRBJ2-7, with TRBD2 matching 14 bases. The V and J ends lost 3 bases and 5 bases, in that order; junction bases with no gene match: 6. Germline-derived CDR1 and CDR2 are WSHSY and SAAADI. This CDR3 region has 16 residues. CDR3 amino acids: CASSESSGLAGDEQYF. The CDR3, as DNA: TGCGCCAGCAGTGAAAGTTCGGGACTAGCGGGAGACGAGCAGTACTTC.

The chain uses TRBV4-3 and TRBJ2-1; possible D gene TRBD1, 7 bases. The CDR3 contains 15 residues. Trimming shortened V by 5 bases and J by 7 bases, and 18 bases separated the two germline ends. Germline CDR1 and CDR2: LGHNA and YSLEER. The CDR3, as DNA: TGCGCCAGCAGCTACAGCAGGGGGGAGGAGAATGAGCAGTTCTTC. It translates to CASSYSRGEENEQFF.

J is TRBJ2-7 and V is TRBV4-1; D remains ambiguous. CDR1 and CDR2 from the germline V gene are MGHRA and YSYEKL. V lost 4 bases to trimming and J lost 3 bases, with 10 bases between them. The CDR3 runs to 13 residues. In DNA form, the CDR3 reads TGCGCCAGCAGCCGGAGCATCCACTACGAGCAGTACTTC. Residues: CASSRSIHYEQYF.

The chain combines TRBV5-6 with TRBJ2-1; D not resolved. Between the trimmed V and J ends, which lost 2 bases and 10 bases, there was a span of 19 bases. The germline V gene has CDR1 SGHDT and CDR2 YYEEEE. This CDR3 is built from 15 residues. This CDR3 reads CASSLRSTQFGEQFF. CDR3 coding DNA: TGTGCCAGCAGCTTAAGGTCAACGCAATTTGGGGAGCAGTTCTTC.

The V gene is TRBV6-5, the J gene TRBJ2-7; 8 nucleotides match TRBD1. Germline V CDR1 and CDR2: MNHEY, SVGAGI. V shed 4 bases, J shed 5 bases, and the junction held 10 bases outside the gene matches. The CDR3 is 15 amino acids. The CDR3 DNA reads TGTGCCAGCAGTTCTCTTGGTCAGGGGGCGAACGAGCAGTACTTC. This codes for CASSSLGQGANEQYF.

The chain joins TRBV21-1 to TRBJ1-3. TRBV21-1 is listed as a pseudogene. The CDR3 consists of 13 residues. The CDR3 loop reads CASSKNSGNTIYF. The CDR3 coding sequence is TGTGCCAGCAGCAAAAACTCTGGAAACACCATATATTTT.

CDR3 in amino acids: CASRSPGLHTGELFF. As DNA, the CDR3 is TGCGCCAGCAGGTCTCCGGGACTGCACACCGGGGAGCTGTTTTTT. The V gene is TRBV5-1, the J gene TRBJ2-2, with D possibly TRBD2 on 6 matching bases. Per the germline V gene, CDR1 is SGHRS and CDR2 is YFSETQ. CDR3 length: 15 amino acids. The V gene lost 5 bases and the J gene lost 3 bases, with 14 bases spanning the gap.

This sequence joins TRBV7-9 and TRBJ1-1, with D perhaps TRBD1 (5 bases). CDR1 is SEHNR and CDR2 is FQNEAQ in the germline V gene (reference sequence). V gave up 5 bases and J gave up 5 bases, with 21 bases separating them. The CDR3 spans 16 residues. CDR3 in amino acids: CASSVGWRQGGTEAFF. The CDR3 nucleotides are TGTGCCAGCAGCGTAGGGTGGAGGCAGGGCGGTACTGAAGCTTTCTTT.

This rearrangement joins TRBV27 to TRBJ1-5, with D possibly matching TRBD1 (5 bases). The germline gives CDR1 MNHEY, CDR2 SMNVEV (reference sequence). V dropped 7 bases and J dropped 0 bases, with 13 bases sitting between them. The CDR3 totals 15 residues. The CDR3 coding sequence is TGTGCCAGCATGCTGAGGGGAGATAGCAATCAGCCCCAGCATTTT. This translates into CASMLRGDSNQPQHF.

This chain uses TRBV7-3 with TRBJ2-7, with D tentatively TRBD1 (7 bases). V was trimmed by 4 bases and J by 5 bases, leaving 15 bases between them. There are 14 residues in the CDR3. The germline V gene encodes CDR1 SGHTA and CDR2 FQGTGA. The CDR3, as DNA: TGTGCCAGCAGCTCCCGACAGGGCGGGAACGAGCAGTACTTC. Translating gives CASSSRQGGNEQYF.

The rearrangement links TRBV14 to TRBJ1-1; no reliable D call. Germline V CDR1 and CDR2: SGHDN, FVKESK. The V gene lost 0 bases and the J gene lost 3 bases, with 8 bases spanning the gap. This CDR3 spans 14 amino acids. The CDR3 nucleotides are TGTGCCAGCAGCCAAGAGTATCAGCACACTGAAGCTTTCTTT. It specifies CASSQEYQHTEAFF.

This rearrangement joins TRBV4-2 to TRBJ1-1; D remains ambiguous. The V end was cut by 0 bases, the J end by 5 bases, with 10 bases between. The CDR3 length is 14 residues. CDR1 is LGHNA and CDR2 is YNFKEQ in the germline V gene. CDR3 nucleotide sequence: TGTGCCAGCAGCCAAGAGGGCGGGGAGACTGAAGCTTTCTTT. The encoded protein is CASSQEGGETEAFF.

The chain uses TRBV29-1 and TRBJ2-3, with 7 bases lining up with TRBD2. This CDR3 has 13 amino acids. V trimming: 7 bases; J trimming: 2 bases; junction bases outside the gene matches: 6. CDR1 is SQVTM, CDR2 ANQGSEA, per germline. The DNA for the CDR3 is TGCAGCGCCTGGGGGGGGTTCACAGATACGCAGTATTTT. It codes for CSAWGGFTDTQYF.

V and J are TRBV14 and TRBJ1-1; maybe TRBD1 (6 bases). Between the trimmed V and J ends, which lost 4 bases and 3 bases, there was a span of 9 bases. The CDR3 runs to 13 residues. Germline-derived CDR1 and CDR2 are SGHDN and FVKESK. The CDR3 nucleotides are TGTGCCAGCAGCCTGGGGGCAGACACTGAAGCTTTCTTT. It yields the protein CASSLGADTEAFF.

This rearrangement joins TRBV7-9 to TRBJ2-7, with D uncertain. The V and J ends lost 3 bases and 6 bases respectively, with 9 bases between them. Germline CDR1 and CDR2: SEHNR and FQNEAQ (reference sequence). The length of the CDR3 is 12 residues. In nucleotides, the CDR3 is TGTGCCAGCAGCTTTATAGGGCGCGAGCAGTACTTC. It specifies CASSFIGREQYF.

This clone was observed a handful of times. The chain employs TRBV18 and TRBJ1-2; D unclear. This CDR3 has 13 residues. Trimming removed 6 bases at V and 7 bases at J, with 15 bases between. Germline values: CDR1 KGHSH, CDR2 LQKENI. CDR3 loop: CASSSQPEVGYTF. The DNA of the CDR3 is TGTGCCAGCTCCAGCCAGCCGGAGGTTGGCTACACCTTC.

This chain uses TRBV7-6 with TRBJ2-3; no reliable D call. This CDR3 contains 13 residues. Germline CDR1 and CDR2: SGHVS and FNYEAQ. V gave up 4 bases and J gave up 6 bases, with 11 bases separating them. CDR3 DNA sequence: TGTGCCAGCAGCTCTAAAACCCCGGATACGCAGTATTTT. Amino acid sequence: CASSSKTPDTQYF.

The chain couples TRBV9 to TRBJ2-7, with TRBD2 identical over 11 bases. CDR3 size: 15 residues. The germline gives CDR1 SGDLS, CDR2 YYNGEE. V trimming: 3 bases; J trimming: 7 bases; junction bases outside the gene matches: 9. DNA for the CDR3: TGTGCCAGCAGCGGGGGACTAGCGGAAATCGGGGAGCAGTACTTC. Amino acid sequence: CASSGGLAEIGEQYF.

This chain connects TRBV11-2 to TRBJ1-2; 7 bases agree with TRBD1. The CDR3 runs 15 residues. With V trimmed by 3 bases and J by 1 base, 5 bases remained unmatched. Germline CDR1 SGHAT, CDR2 FQNNGV. CDR3 sequence: CASSFGTASNYGYTF. DNA for the CDR3: TGTGCCAGCAGCTTTGGGACAGCCAGTAACTATGGCTACACCTTC.

This clone was observed a few times. The rearrangement uses TRBV2 and TRBJ2-7, with unresolved D. This CDR3 comprises 11 residues. V lost 8 bases to trimming and J lost 3 bases, with 8 bases between them. In germline, CDR1 is SNHLY, CDR2 FYNNEI. The CDR3 is CASGDLYEQYF. The DNA of the CDR3 is TGTGCCAGCGGCGACCTCTACGAGCAGTACTTC.

The chain links TRBV7-2 to TRBJ1-6; D perhaps matches TRBD1 (5 bases). The CDR3 length is 17 residues. Germline V gene data show CDR1 as SGHTA and CDR2 as FQGNSA. The V gene lost 5 bases and the J gene lost 2 bases, with 16 bases spanning the gap. The CDR3 reads CASSATSGAAYNSPLHF. The CDR3 nucleotides are TGTGCCAGCAGCGCAACCAGCGGGGCAGCCTATAATTCACCCCTCCACTTT. Using reference TRBV7-2 and TRBJ1-6 for the parts outside the CDR3, the full variable domain is GAGVSQSPSNKVTEKGKDVELRCDPISGHTALYWYRQSLGQGLEFLIYFQGNSAPDKSGLPSDRFSAERTGGSVSTLTIQRTQQEDSAVYLCASSATSGAAYNSPLHFGNGTRLTVT.